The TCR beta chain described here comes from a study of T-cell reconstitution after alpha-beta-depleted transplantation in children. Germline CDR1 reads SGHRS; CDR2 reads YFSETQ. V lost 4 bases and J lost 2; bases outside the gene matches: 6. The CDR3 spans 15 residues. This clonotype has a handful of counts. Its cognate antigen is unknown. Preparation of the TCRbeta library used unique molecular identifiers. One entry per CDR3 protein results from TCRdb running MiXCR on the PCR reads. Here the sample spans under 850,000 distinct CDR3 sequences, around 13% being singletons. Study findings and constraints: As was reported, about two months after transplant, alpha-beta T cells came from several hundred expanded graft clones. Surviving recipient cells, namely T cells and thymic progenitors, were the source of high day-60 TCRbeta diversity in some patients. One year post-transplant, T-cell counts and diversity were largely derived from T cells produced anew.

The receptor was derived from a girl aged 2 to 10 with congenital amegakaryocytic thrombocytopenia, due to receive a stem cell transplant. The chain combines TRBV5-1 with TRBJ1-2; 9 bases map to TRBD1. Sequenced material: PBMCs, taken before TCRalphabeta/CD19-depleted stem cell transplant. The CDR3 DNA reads TGCGCCAGCAGCACCCAACAGGGGGCCAACTATGGCTACACCTTC. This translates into CASSTQQGANYGYTF.